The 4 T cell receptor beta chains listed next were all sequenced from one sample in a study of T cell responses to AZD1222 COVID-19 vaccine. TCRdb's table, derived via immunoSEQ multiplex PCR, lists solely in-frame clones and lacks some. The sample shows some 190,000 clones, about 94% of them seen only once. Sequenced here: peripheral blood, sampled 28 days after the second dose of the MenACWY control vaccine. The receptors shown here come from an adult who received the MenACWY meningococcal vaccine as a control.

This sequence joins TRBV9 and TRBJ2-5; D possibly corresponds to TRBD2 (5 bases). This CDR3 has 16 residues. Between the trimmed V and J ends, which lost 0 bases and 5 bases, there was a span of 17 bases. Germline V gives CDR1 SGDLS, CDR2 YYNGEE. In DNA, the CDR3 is TGTGCCAGCAGCGTAGAGATGACTACGCCCCGCGAGACCCAGTACTTC. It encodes CASSVEMTTPRETQYF.

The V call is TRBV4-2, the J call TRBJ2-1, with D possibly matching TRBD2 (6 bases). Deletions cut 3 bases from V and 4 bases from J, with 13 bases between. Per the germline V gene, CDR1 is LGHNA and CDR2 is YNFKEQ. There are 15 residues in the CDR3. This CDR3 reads CASSHGGNPYNEQFF. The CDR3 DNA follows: TGTGCCAGCAGCCACGGCGGGAACCCTTACAATGAGCAGTTCTTC.

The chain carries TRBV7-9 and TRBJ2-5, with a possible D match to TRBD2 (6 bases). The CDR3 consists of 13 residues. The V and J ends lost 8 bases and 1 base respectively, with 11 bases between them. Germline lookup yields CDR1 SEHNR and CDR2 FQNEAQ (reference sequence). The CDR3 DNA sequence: TGTGCCAGCCTGGCCGGGGGCCAAGAGACCCAGTACTTC. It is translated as CASLAGGQETQYF.

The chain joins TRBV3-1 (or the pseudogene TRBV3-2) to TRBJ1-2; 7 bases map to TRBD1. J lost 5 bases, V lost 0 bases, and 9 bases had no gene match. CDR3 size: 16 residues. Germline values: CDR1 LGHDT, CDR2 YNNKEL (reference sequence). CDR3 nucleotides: TGTGCCAGCAGCCAAGAAATTACAGGGGAGGGATATGGCTACACCTTC. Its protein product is CASSQEITGEGYGYTF.